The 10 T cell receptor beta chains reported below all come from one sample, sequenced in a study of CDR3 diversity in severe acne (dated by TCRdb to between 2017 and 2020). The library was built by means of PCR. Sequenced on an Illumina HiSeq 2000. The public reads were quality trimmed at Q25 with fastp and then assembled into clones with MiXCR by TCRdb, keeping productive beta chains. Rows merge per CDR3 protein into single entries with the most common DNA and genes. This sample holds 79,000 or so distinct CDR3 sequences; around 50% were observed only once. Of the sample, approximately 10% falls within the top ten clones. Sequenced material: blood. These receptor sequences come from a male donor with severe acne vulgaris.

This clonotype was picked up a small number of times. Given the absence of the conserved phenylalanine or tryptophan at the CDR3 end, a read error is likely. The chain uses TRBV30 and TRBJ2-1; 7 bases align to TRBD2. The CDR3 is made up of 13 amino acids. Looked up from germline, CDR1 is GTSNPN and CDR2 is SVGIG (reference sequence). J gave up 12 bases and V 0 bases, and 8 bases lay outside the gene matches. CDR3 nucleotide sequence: TGTGCCTGGAGTGTGTTAGCGGGTGATGGGCAGTTCTCC. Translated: CAWSVLAGDGQFS.

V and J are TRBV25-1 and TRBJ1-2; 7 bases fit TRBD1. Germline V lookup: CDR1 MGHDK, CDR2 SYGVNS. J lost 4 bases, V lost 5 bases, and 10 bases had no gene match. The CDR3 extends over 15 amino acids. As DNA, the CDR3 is TGTGCCAGCAGTACCTCGACAGGGAATGCCTATGGCTACACCTTC. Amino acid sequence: CASSTSTGNAYGYTF.

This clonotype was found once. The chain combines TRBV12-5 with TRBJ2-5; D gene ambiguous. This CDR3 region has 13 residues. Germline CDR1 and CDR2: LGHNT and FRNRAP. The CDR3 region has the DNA TGTGCCAGCAGCAAAAGGGTAGGGGAGACCCAGTACTTC. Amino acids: CASSKRVGETQYF.

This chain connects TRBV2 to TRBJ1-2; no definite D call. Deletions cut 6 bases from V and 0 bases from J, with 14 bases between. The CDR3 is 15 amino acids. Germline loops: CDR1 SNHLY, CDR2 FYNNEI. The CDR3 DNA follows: TGTGCCAGCAGCTTGGAGACACGAGCTAACTATGGCTACACCTTC. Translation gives CASSLETRANYGYTF.

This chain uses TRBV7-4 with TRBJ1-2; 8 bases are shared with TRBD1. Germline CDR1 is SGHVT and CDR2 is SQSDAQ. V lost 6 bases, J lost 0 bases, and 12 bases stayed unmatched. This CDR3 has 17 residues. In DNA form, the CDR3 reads TGTGCCAGCAGTTTACCGCGGGACAGGATAACTAACTATGGCTACACCTTC. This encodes CASSLPRDRITNYGYTF.

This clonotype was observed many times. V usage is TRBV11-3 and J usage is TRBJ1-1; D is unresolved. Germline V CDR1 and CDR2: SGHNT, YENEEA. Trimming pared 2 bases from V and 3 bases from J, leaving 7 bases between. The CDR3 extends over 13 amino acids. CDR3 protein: CASSLYDDTEAFF. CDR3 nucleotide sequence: TGTGCCAGCAGCTTATATGATGACACTGAAGCTTTCTTT.

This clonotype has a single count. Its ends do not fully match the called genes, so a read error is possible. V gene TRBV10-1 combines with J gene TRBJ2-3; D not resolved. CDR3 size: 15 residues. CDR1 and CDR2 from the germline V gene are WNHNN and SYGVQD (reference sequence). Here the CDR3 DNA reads TGTGCCAGCTCACCACCGGGTAACCCGGGTGATACGCAGTATTTT. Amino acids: CASSPPGNPGDTQYF.

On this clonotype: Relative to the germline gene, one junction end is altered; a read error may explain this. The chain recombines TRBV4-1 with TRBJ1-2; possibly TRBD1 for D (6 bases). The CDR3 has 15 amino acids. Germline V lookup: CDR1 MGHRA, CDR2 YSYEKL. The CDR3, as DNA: TGCGCCAGCGGCCAAGCCTACGGGGGGCCCTATGGCTACACCTTC. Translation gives CASGQAYGGPYGYTF.

CDR3 protein: CASRQGGGWAYEQYF. CDR3 nucleotide sequence: TGTGCCAGCCGTCAAGGGGGAGGGTGGGCCTACGAGCAGTACTTC. This chain links TRBV11-2 with TRBJ2-7, with a weak D call TRBD2 (7 bases). Germline V gene sequence: CDR1 SGHAT, CDR2 FQNNGV. The V gene lost 8 bases and the J gene lost 2 bases, with 19 bases spanning the gap. The CDR3 runs to 15 residues.

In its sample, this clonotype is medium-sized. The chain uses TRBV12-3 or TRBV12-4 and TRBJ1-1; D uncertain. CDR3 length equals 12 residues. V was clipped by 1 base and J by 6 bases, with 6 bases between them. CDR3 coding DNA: TGTGCCAGCAGTTTAGAGGGAGCTGAAGCTTTCTTT. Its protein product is CASSLEGAEAFF.